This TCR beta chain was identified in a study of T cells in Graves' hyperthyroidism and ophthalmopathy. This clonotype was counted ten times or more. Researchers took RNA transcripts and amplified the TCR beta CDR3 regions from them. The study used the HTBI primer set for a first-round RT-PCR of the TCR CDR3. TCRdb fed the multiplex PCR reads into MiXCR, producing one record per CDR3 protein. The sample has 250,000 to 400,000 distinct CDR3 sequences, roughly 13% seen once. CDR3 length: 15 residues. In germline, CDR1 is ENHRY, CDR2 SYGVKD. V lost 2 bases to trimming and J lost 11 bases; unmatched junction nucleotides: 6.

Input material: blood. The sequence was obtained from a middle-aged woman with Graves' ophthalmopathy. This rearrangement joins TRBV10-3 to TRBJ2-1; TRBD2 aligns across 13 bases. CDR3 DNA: TGTGCCATCAGTGAGGGACTAGCGGGAGCAATGAAGCAGTTCTTC. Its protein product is CAISEGLAGAMKQFF.